These 18 T cell receptor beta chains share one sample of origin, sequenced in a study of T cell repertoires in cytomegalovirus infection. Antigen specificity for these receptors is unknown. Each CDR3 protein gets one entry after TCRdb re-called the reads with MiXCR. The sample records roughly 990,000 distinct CDR3 sequences, roughly 31% being singletons. The sequencing here drew on cultured CD8+ T cells from PBMCs, taken from culture after CMV antigen stimulation. Receptors were obtained from a human donor in good health (CMV status not recorded). Some clones in this sample may be carry-over from other donors' samples.

The table lists this clonotype with many counts. The chain couples TRBV7-2 to TRBJ2-7; 11 nucleotides agree with TRBD2. The CDR3 is 12 residues long. Germline values: CDR1 SGHTA, CDR2 FQGNSA. The ends lost 9 bases at V and 5 bases at J; junction bases unmatched: 3. The CDR3 sequence: CASSGGAHEQYF. For the CDR3, the DNA is TGTGCCAGTAGCGGGGGGGCCCACGAGCAGTACTTC.

In its sample, this clonotype was seen many times. V gene TRBV7-8 combines with J gene TRBJ2-7, with D unclear. Germline CDR1 reads SGHVS; CDR2 reads FQNEAQ. The CDR3 contains 17 residues. Trimming removed 6 bases at V and 0 bases at J, with 21 bases between. In DNA form, the CDR3 reads TGTGCCAGCAGACCGGAGCTTGCGGCAGCCTACTCCTACGAGCAGTACGTC. This codes for CASRPELAAAYSYEQYV.

V gene TRBV10-1 combines with J gene TRBJ2-2, with unresolved D. This CDR3 region has 12 residues. CDR1 is WNHNN, CDR2 SYGVQD, per germline (reference sequence). The V gene lost 3 bases and the J gene lost 4 bases, with 3 bases spanning the gap. The CDR3 region is CASSDSTGELFF. The CDR3 DNA follows: TGCGCCAGCAGTGATAGCACCGGGGAGCTGTTTTTT.

Comments on this clonotype: At one of its ends the junction is not consistent with the germline gene, which may arise from a read error. The V and J genes are TRBV7-7 and TRBJ2-5, with 7 bases matching TRBD1. CDR1 and CDR2 (germline): SSHAT, FNYEAQ (reference sequence). This CDR3 has 16 residues. CDR3 DNA sequence: TGTGCTAGCAGCGCCCGGACAGGAGACCCTAGTGCAACCCAGTACTTC. Translating gives CASSARTGDPSATQYF.

This clonotype came up a few times. The rearrangement links TRBV6-2 or TRBV6-3 to TRBJ2-2; no clear D. The ends were cut back, 6 bases at V and 2 bases at J, with 10 bases in the middle. The CDR3 runs to 14 residues. The germline V gene encodes CDR1 MNHEY and CDR2 SVGEGT. The CDR3 here is CASRWLENTGELFF. The CDR3 bases are TGTGCCAGCAGATGGTTAGAAAACACCGGGGAGCTGTTTTTT.

This clonotype was recorded a few times. This sequence joins TRBV27 and TRBJ2-5, with D perhaps TRBD2 (5 bases). The ends were cut back, 0 bases at V and 2 bases at J, with 10 bases in the middle. The CDR3 has 15 amino acids. The germline V gene encodes CDR1 MNHEY and CDR2 SMNVEV (reference sequence). The CDR3 DNA reads TGTGCCAGCAGTTTATCACCGGGAATTCAAGAGACCCAGTACTTC. This codes for CASSLSPGIQETQYF.

This sequence joins TRBV5-5 and TRBJ1-2; possibly TRBD1 for D (6 bases). Trimming shortened V by 5 bases and J by 2 bases, and 22 bases separated the two germline ends. This CDR3 comprises 17 residues. Looked up from germline, CDR1 is SGHKS and CDR2 is YYEKEE (reference sequence). The CDR3: CASSYGGGPHPNYGYTF. CDR3 nucleotides: TGTGCCAGCAGTTACGGCGGGGGGCCCCACCCGAACTATGGCTACACCTTC.

This sequence joins TRBV6-5 and TRBJ1-1; no reliable D call. The ends were cut back, 0 bases at V and 3 bases at J, with 8 bases in the middle. The CDR3 extends over 14 amino acids. CDR1 is MNHEY and CDR2 is SVGAGI in the germline V gene. CDR3 region: CASSYSVRYTEAFF. In DNA form, the CDR3 reads TGTGCCAGCAGTTACTCGGTACGGTACACTGAAGCTTTCTTT.

This clonotype was observed many times. The V call is TRBV7-9, the J call TRBJ2-1; 9 bases agree with TRBD1. CDR3 length: 16 amino acids. The germline V gene encodes CDR1 SEHNR and CDR2 FQNEAQ (reference sequence). The J segment lost 5 bases and the V segment lost 1 base, leaving 6 bases of the junction unmatched. This CDR3 is CASSLGADRGNNEQFF. The CDR3 DNA follows: TGTGCCAGCAGCTTAGGGGCGGACAGGGGTAACAATGAGCAGTTCTTC.

The V and J genes are TRBV12-3 or TRBV12-4 and TRBJ2-1; D remains unclear. This CDR3 region has 14 residues. V lost 6 bases and J 7 bases, leaving 16 bases between the germline ends. The DNA of the CDR3 is TGTGCCAGCAGACCGCCTAGGTACCAAAATGAGCAGTTCTTC. Residues: CASRPPRYQNEQFF.

The rearrangement joins TRBV27 to TRBJ2-2; no clear D. CDR1 is MNHEY, CDR2 SMNVEV, per germline (reference sequence). V was clipped by 3 bases and J by 0 bases, with 11 bases between them. The CDR3 totals 16 residues. CDR3 bases: TGTGCCAGCAGTTTTGTGGGCCGCTCGAACACCGGGGAGCTGTTTTTT. Its translation is CASSFVGRSNTGELFF.

The V gene is TRBV6-5, the J gene TRBJ2-2, with D possibly being TRBD1 or TRBD2 (5 bases each). This CDR3 spans 18 amino acids. Germline CDR1 is MNHEY and CDR2 is SVGAGI. V dropped 0 bases and J dropped 5 bases, with 19 bases sitting between them. CDR3 residues: CASSYSGGRGFSTGELFF. The CDR3 DNA reads TGTGCCAGCAGTTACTCTGGGGGAAGAGGGTTTTCGACCGGGGAGCTGTTTTTT.

The chain couples TRBV9 to TRBJ2-3, with 12 bases aligning to TRBD2. The germline V gene encodes CDR1 SGDLS and CDR2 YYNGEE. The V segment lost 2 bases and the J segment 2 bases; nucleotides outside the gene matches: 3. The CDR3 consists of 16 residues. Written as DNA, the CDR3 is TGTGCCAGCAGCGTCAGACTAGCGGGGGACACAGATACGCAGTATTTT. Translated: CASSVRLAGDTDTQYF.

Points on this clonotype: This may be a read error: a much more frequent sequence differs by one nucleotide. This chain uses TRBV7-3 with TRBJ2-1, with 7 bases fitting TRBD1. The germline CDR1 and CDR2 sequences are SGHTA and FQGTGA. This CDR3 spans 15 amino acids. The CDR3 loop is CVSSIPGQPFNEQFF. CDR3 nucleotides: TGTGTCAGCAGCATACCGGGACAGCCTTTCAATGAGCAGTTCTTC.

By its share, this clonotype is medium-sized. The chain joins TRBV19 to TRBJ1-1; 8 positions match TRBD1. V dropped 5 bases and J dropped 7; count of bases not matched to a gene: 15. The CDR3 contains 16 residues. CDR1 and CDR2 (germline): LNHDA, SQIVND (reference sequence). The CDR3 nucleotides are TGTGCCAGTAGTTTAACCAACGACAGGGGTAAATTTGAAGCTTTCTTT. It specifies CASSLTNDRGKFEAFF.

The chain couples TRBV10-3 to TRBJ2-1; D is ambiguous. Trimming cost V 1 base and J 9 bases, with 10 bases left between them. This CDR3 contains 13 residues. Germline V gives CDR1 ENHRY, CDR2 SYGVKD. This chain's CDR3 is CAISELKLGEQFF. CDR3 nucleotides: TGTGCCATCAGTGAGTTAAAGTTGGGTGAGCAGTTCTTC.

With regard to this clonotype: Mismatch with germline at one junction end may stem from a read error. The chain combines TRBV7-6 with TRBJ2-6; a weak D match, TRBD1 (5 bases). Germline CDR1 reads SGHVS; CDR2 reads FNYEAQ. The CDR3 loop spans 17 amino acids. CDR3 sequence (DNA): TGTGCCAGCAGCTTAGGTGGCAAAATAGGTGGGGCCAATGTCCTGACTTTC. This codes for CASSLGGKIGGANVLTF.

The CDR3 nucleotides read TGTGCCAGCACCCCAAAGGGGGCCATCTTTCGATTGTTTGGCTACACCTTC. Translation gives CASTPKGAIFRLFGYTF. This rearrangement joins TRBV12-3 or TRBV12-4 to TRBJ1-2; 7 nucleotides agree with TRBD1. CDR3 length equals 17 residues. J gave up 7 bases and V 7 bases, and 21 bases lay outside the gene matches.